The TCR beta chain under discussion was sequenced for a study of T cells of healthy individuals. TCRdb analysed the 5' RACE reads with MiXCR anew, one entry per CDR3 protein. This sample has 85,000 to 100,000 distinct CDR3 sequences; 15% to 20% occur once, and the top ten carry 6.2%. Only a few counts were recorded for this clonotype. The TCR was taken from a human donor in good health.

The CDR3 nucleotides are TGCGCCAGCAGCCCTTACAACCCGAACACTGAAGCTTTCTTT. Translated, it gives CASSPYNPNTEAFF. The chain links TRBV5-1 to TRBJ1-1; D gene unclear. The V gene's germline CDR1 is SGHRS and CDR2 YFSETQ. The CDR3 loop spans 14 amino acids. V shed 4 bases and J shed 1 base, with 11 bases lying between them.